A selection of T cell receptor beta chains follows, all from one sample in a study of T cell responses to AZD1222 COVID-19 vaccine. Assay: immunoSEQ multiplex PCR; the TCRdb copy retains only in-frame clones and omits some. The table shows about 130,000 clones, with 90% occurring only once. The source was peripheral blood, collected on day 0 of AZD1222 vaccination. These receptors all come from an adult in good health. Each CDR3 is given with its conserved first and last residue. The D gene is left open where the match is weak. Clone size, where shown, is once, few, many, or a class for clones that have expanded.

TRBV6-6	TRBD1	TRBJ1-5	16	.	TGTGCCAGCAGTTCTGGGACAGGGGTCAGCAATCAGCCCCAGCATTTT	CASSSGTGVSNQPQHF
TRBV2	TRBD2	TRBJ2-1	17	.	TGTGCCAGCAGTGAATTGGGCGCGGGGGGGCCGCTCAATGAGCAGTTCTTC	CASSELGAGGPLNEQFF
TRBV18	.	TRBJ2-3	10	once	TGTGCCAGCTCACCAGATACGCAGTATTTT	CASSPDTQYF
TRBV5-1	TRBD2	TRBJ2-3	17	.	TGCGCCAGCAGCTGGGGTGCTAGTAGCGGGGGCACAGATACGCAGTATTTT	CASSWGASSGGTDTQYF
TRBV6-5	TRBD1	TRBJ2-7	15	.	TGTGCCAGCAGTTCGCCGGGACAGGGTCTCTACGAGCAGTACTTC	CASSSPGQGLYEQYF
TRBV5-1	.	TRBJ1-2	13	.	TGCGCCAGCAGCTTGATACAGGGTATTGGCTACACCTTC	CASSLIQGIGYTF
TRBV5-5	.	TRBJ2-1	14	.	TGTGCCAGCAGCTTGGTCGGCTCCTACAATGAGCAGTTCTTC	CASSLVGSYNEQFF
TRBV12-3/TRBV12-4	.	TRBJ2-2	13	.	TGTGCCAGCAGTCCGATAAACACCGGGGAGCTGTTTTTT	CASSPINTGELFF
TRBV6-4	.	TRBJ1-2	15	once	TGTGCCAGCAGTGGGGGGGTCCCTTCCGACTATGGCTACACCTTC	CASSGGVPSDYGYTF
TRBV2	.	TRBJ2-7	13	.	TGTGCCAGCAGTGAAAGACATTCCTACGAGCAGTACTTC	CASSERHSYEQYF
TRBV7-9	.	TRBJ2-2	15	few	TGTGCCAGCAGCTTAGCAGGACAGCACACCGGGGAGCTGTTTTTT	CASSLAGQHTGELFF
TRBV18	TRBD2	TRBJ2-1	18	.	TGTGCCAGCTCACCACGGAGGTTGAGGTCTAGCGGGGACAATGAGCAGTTCTTC	CASSPRRLRSSGDNEQFF
TRBV5-6	TRBD1	TRBJ1-5	15	.	TGTGCCAGCAGCCGGGACAGGGGGCGCGGTCAGCCCCAGCATTTT	CASSRDRGRGQPQHF
TRBV2	TRBD1	TRBJ1-5	14	once	TGTGCCAGCAGGGCCGGGACAGAGAATCAGCCCCAGCATTTT	CASRAGTENQPQHF
TRBV2	.	TRBJ1-4	16	.	TGTGCCCCTAATTCCGCCCGGGACGCGGACGTTGAAAAACTGTTTTTT	CAPNSARDADVEKLFF
TRBV2	.	TRBJ2-5	11	.	TGTGCCCAGGGAAGTCAAGAGACCCAGTACTTC	CAQGSQETQYF
TRBV11-2	TRBD1	TRBJ2-7	15	.	TGTGCCAGCAGCTCCATTGGGACAGAAACCTACGAGCAGTACTTC	CASSSIGTETYEQYF
TRBV7-3	.	TRBJ2-2	12	once	TGTGCCAGCAGCCAGTCGGCCGGGGAGCTGTTTTTT	CASSQSAGELFF
TRBV6-2/TRBV6-3	TRBD1	TRBJ2-7	12	.	TGTGCCAGCAGCCCTGCAGGGGGCGAGCAGTACTTC	CASSPAGGEQYF
TRBV19	TRBD1	TRBJ2-7	12	once	TGTGCCAGTAGTACCACAGGGGTCGAGCAGTACTTC	CASSTTGVEQYF
TRBV7-8	.	TRBJ1-1	15	.	TGTGCCAGCAGCGGGAGTCGACACTTGAACACTGAAGCTTTCTTT	CASSGSRHLNTEAFF
TRBV27	.	TRBJ2-7	14	.	TGTGCCAGCAGTTTGTGGGGGGCTGAGTACGAGCAGTACTTC	CASSLWGAEYEQYF
TRBV6-5	.	TRBJ1-6	15	.	TGTGCCAGCAGCCCGGGGGCAAGAAATAATTCACCCCTCCACTTT	CASSPGARNNSPLHF
TRBV27	.	TRBJ2-7	13	once	TGTGCCAGCAGTTTAGGGCTTGCCTACGAGCAGTACTTC	CASSLGLAYEQYF